Sequencing of this T cell receptor (beta chain) was carried out in a study of blood T cell repertoires in COVID-19. Study context: Whether acute or convalescent, the COVID-19 samples came from the United States, Italy and Spain. Nucleic acid was either cDNA or gDNA, and it came from T cells, B-cell-depleted T cells, or PBMCs.

CDR1 and CDR2 (germline): SQVTM, ANQGSEA. This CDR3 contains 14 residues. J was trimmed by 5 bases and V by 4 bases; bases with no gene match: 5. In the original processing: Estimates of nucleated cell counts were drawn from the amplification of reference gene primers. Assay used: immunoSEQ multiplex PCR; TCRdb lists only in-frame clones, some missing. The DNA gave D and trimming, while V, J and clone size come from that table. This table has 250,000 to 300,000 clones, 86% appearing once. This chain uses TRBV29-1 with TRBJ1-4; 9 bases line up with TRBD1. This clonotype was obtained from a man between 18 and 35 years old with active or convalescent COVID-19. The sequenced sample was peripheral blood. DNA for the CDR3: TGCAGCGTTGTCGCCGGGACAGGGAATGAAAAACTGTTTTTT. Its translation: CSVVAGTGNEKLFF.